This is a list of T cell receptor beta chains from one sample in a study of beta chain features in type 1 diabetes. Profiled with immunoSEQ multiplex PCR; TCRdb holds only in-frame clones, not every one. Of more than 550,000 clones in the sample, around 15% were seen once. The sequencing input was naive CD4+ T cells from blood. Every receptor here comes from a man aged 18 to 30 with type 1 diabetes. CDR3s include the opening cysteine and the closing phenylalanine or tryptophan. Each record gives: J gene, V gene, D gene, CDR3 protein. A D gene is named only where the DNA matches it firmly.

j_gene: TRBJ2-2
v_gene: TRBV5-6
d_gene: TRBD2
CDR3aa: CASSLVTSGANTGELFF

j_gene: TRBJ1-1
v_gene: TRBV29-1
d_gene: TRBD1
CDR3aa: CSVRTGLIGNTEAFF

j_gene: TRBJ1-2
v_gene: TRBV2
d_gene: .
CDR3aa: CASSPYDSTYGYTF

j_gene: TRBJ1-5
v_gene: TRBV18
d_gene: .
CDR3aa: CASSRAGNQPQHF

j_gene: TRBJ1-5
v_gene: TRBV28
d_gene: .
CDR3aa: CASTVGGRNQPQHF

j_gene: TRBJ2-7
v_gene: TRBV5-6
d_gene: TRBD1
CDR3aa: CASRRIDRGLDEQYF

j_gene: TRBJ2-7
v_gene: TRBV9
d_gene: .
CDR3aa: CASSRDGRYEQYF

j_gene: TRBJ2-3
v_gene: TRBV7-8
d_gene: .
CDR3aa: CASRSKGGKGTDTQYF

j_gene: TRBJ1-1
v_gene: TRBV29-1
d_gene: .
CDR3aa: CSVANTEAFF

j_gene: TRBJ1-2
v_gene: TRBV7-9
d_gene: .
CDR3aa: CASSATYYGYTF

j_gene: TRBJ1-5
v_gene: TRBV7-9
d_gene: .
CDR3aa: CASSPDGGNNQPQHF

j_gene: TRBJ1-1
v_gene: TRBV13
d_gene: .
CDR3aa: CASSFYDEAFF

j_gene: TRBJ1-1
v_gene: TRBV29-1
d_gene: .
CDR3aa: CSVTKGVLTEAFF

j_gene: TRBJ2-7
v_gene: TRBV28
d_gene: .
CDR3aa: CAIGTNYEQYF

j_gene: TRBJ2-1
v_gene: TRBV30
d_gene: TRBD2
CDR3aa: CAWRKGLAGVYEQFF

j_gene: TRBJ2-3
v_gene: TRBV7-7
d_gene: TRBD2
CDR3aa: CASSPLAESTDTQYF

j_gene: TRBJ1-2
v_gene: TRBV20-1
d_gene: .
CDR3aa: CSAPSYYGYTF

j_gene: TRBJ1-2
v_gene: TRBV25-1
d_gene: .
CDR3aa: CASRDSYGYTF

j_gene: TRBJ2-5
v_gene: TRBV7-2
d_gene: TRBD1
CDR3aa: CASSTFRQGQGETQYF

j_gene: TRBJ2-7
v_gene: TRBV25-1
d_gene: TRBD1
CDR3aa: CASSQGGAYEQYF

j_gene: TRBJ2-5
v_gene: TRBV5-4
d_gene: .
CDR3aa: CASSPRDRGETQYF

j_gene: TRBJ2-7
v_gene: TRBV4-2
d_gene: TRBD2
CDR3aa: CASSQGLADTYEQYF

j_gene: TRBJ2-1
v_gene: TRBV5-6
d_gene: TRBD1
CDR3aa: CASSGGTGEYNEQFF

j_gene: TRBJ1-1
v_gene: TRBV28
d_gene: TRBD1
CDR3aa: CASRTGNTEAFF

j_gene: .
v_gene: TRBV7-2
d_gene: TRBD2
CDR3aa: CASSQWTSEREQYF

j_gene: TRBJ2-3
v_gene: TRBV21-1
d_gene: .
CDR3aa: CASSKGRGVITDTQYF

j_gene: TRBJ1-3
v_gene: TRBV9
d_gene: .
CDR3aa: CASSAQTSGNTIYF

j_gene: TRBJ2-2
v_gene: TRBV6-7
d_gene: TRBD2
CDR3aa: CASSYGGGPRTGELFF

j_gene: TRBJ2-7
v_gene: TRBV15
d_gene: .
CDR3aa: CATSRVGEQYF

j_gene: TRBJ2-4
v_gene: TRBV2
d_gene: .
CDR3aa: CASSERDLQYF

j_gene: TRBJ1-1
v_gene: TRBV7-2
d_gene: .
CDR3aa: CASSLAVGGTEAFF

j_gene: TRBJ2-2
v_gene: TRBV12-5
d_gene: TRBD2
CDR3aa: CASGYGSGIGELFF

j_gene: TRBJ2-1
v_gene: TRBV19
d_gene: .
CDR3aa: CASKVWANSYNEQFF

j_gene: TRBJ1-2
v_gene: TRBV30
d_gene: .
CDR3aa: CAWSVSGAPHGYTF

j_gene: TRBJ2-7
v_gene: TRBV20-1
d_gene: .
CDR3aa: CSARVSGEQYF

j_gene: TRBJ2-1
v_gene: TRBV19
d_gene: .
CDR3aa: CASSIPGTGSREQFF

j_gene: TRBJ2-7
v_gene: TRBV30
d_gene: .
CDR3aa: CAWSVKGTYEQYF

j_gene: TRBJ1-5
v_gene: TRBV7-2
d_gene: .
CDR3aa: CASSVQVAGNQPQHF

j_gene: TRBJ2-3
v_gene: TRBV7-2
d_gene: .
CDR3aa: CASSLTGQYF

j_gene: TRBJ2-5
v_gene: TRBV5-6
d_gene: .
CDR3aa: CASSIIDRFQETQYF

j_gene: TRBJ2-5
v_gene: TRBV5-1
d_gene: .
CDR3aa: CASSLVSSPAVPGAQYF